This TCR beta chain was recorded in a study of cytotoxic CD8 clonotypes in ibrutinib-treated CLL. The overall study: Overall, 25 or so responses were partial and 2 complete; following median about 69 months, roughly 15 patients stayed remitted and some 12 progressed. Investigators collected response samples after a median 12 months of treatment, range 6 to 36.

Notes on this clone: Its target is not known.

V was clipped by 3 bases and J by 4 bases; unmatched bases: 6. The CDR3 consists of 15 residues. Germline assignment: CDR1 LNHNV and CDR2 YYDKDF (reference sequence). Study results and limitations: Clonality correlated strongly with circulating CD8+ T cells and exceeded age-matched healthy donors at baseline. Under treatment, the uncommon public clonotypes either contracted or remained stable.

Clones were sequenced by immunoSEQ multiplex PCR, and TCRdb holds only the in-frame ones, with some missing. Among tens of thousands of clones listed, about three quarters were seen once. The sequencing used PBMCs, collected after 12 months of ibrutinib treatment. This chain uses TRBV15 with TRBJ1-5; 7 bases agree with TRBD1. The TCR comes from a human donor with chronic lymphocytic leukemia. The CDR3 reads CATSRSGTENQPQHF. The CDR3, as DNA: TGTGCCACCAGCAGGTCTGGGACAGAGAATCAGCCCCAGCATTTT.